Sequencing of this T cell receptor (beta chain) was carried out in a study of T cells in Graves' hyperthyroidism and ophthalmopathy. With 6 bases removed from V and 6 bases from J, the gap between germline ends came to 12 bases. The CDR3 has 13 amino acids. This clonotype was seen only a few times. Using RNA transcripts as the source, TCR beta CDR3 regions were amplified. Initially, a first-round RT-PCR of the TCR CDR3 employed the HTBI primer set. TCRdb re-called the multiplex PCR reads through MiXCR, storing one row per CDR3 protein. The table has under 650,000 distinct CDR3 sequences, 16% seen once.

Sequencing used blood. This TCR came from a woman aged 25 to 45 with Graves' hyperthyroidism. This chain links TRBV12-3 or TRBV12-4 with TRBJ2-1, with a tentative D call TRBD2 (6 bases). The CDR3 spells CASSPGGINEQFF. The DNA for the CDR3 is TGTGCCAGCAGCCCCGGAGGGATCAATGAGCAGTTCTTC.